This T cell receptor beta chain was identified during a study of cytomegalovirus exposure and HLA in healthy donors. This PCR relied on a set of 60 Vbeta primers and 13 Jbeta primers. The assay was immunoSEQ multiplex PCR, and TCRdb's table has in-frame clones only and misses some. The sample has 150,000 or so clones, roughly 80% seen once. The CDR3 spans 16 residues. V lost 0 bases, J lost 4 bases, and 6 bases stayed unmatched. Germline CDR1 SGHTS, CDR2 YDEGEE. The study's findings and limits: A later analysis reportedly found that, within productive TCRs, an Asian-associated ancestry cluster had fewer N-insertions than the mean observed across the roughly 670 donors.

A note on this clone: The antigen remains unidentified.

The V and J genes are TRBV5-8 and TRBJ2-4, with TRBD1 matching over 8 bases. The TCR was taken from a female donor in good health and CMV-seronegative. The sequenced material came from PBMCs. The CDR3 coding sequence is TGTGCCAGCAGCTTGGGGGGCAGGGGGCCAAAAAACATTCAGTACTTC. Translating it yields CASSLGGRGPKNIQYF. The complete variable domain, with remaining parts taken from reference TRBV5-8 and TRBJ2-4, reads EAGVTQSPTHLIKTRGQQATLRCSPISGHTSVYWYQQALGLGLQFLLWYDEGEERNRGNFPPRFSGRQFPNYSSELNVNALELEDSALYLCASSLGGRGPKNIQYFGAGTRLSVL.